This T cell receptor beta chain was recorded in a study of shared clonotypes between healthy human individuals. This CDR3 is built from 15 residues. From germline, CDR1 is SGHTA and CDR2 FQGNSA. V was pared by 2 bases and J by 3 bases, with 6 bases of the junction left unmatched. Produced via immunoSEQ multiplex PCR; TCRdb's table is partial and in-frame only. The table shows roughly 1,600,000 clones, with about 98.5% occurring only once. Sequenced input: naive CD4+ T cells sorted from blood. Subset specified: CD45RA+ positively selected. This sequence originates from a man aged 25-45 years in good health. V gene TRBV7-2 combines with J gene TRBJ1-2; TRBD1 aligns across 7 bases. CDR3 nucleotide sequence: TGTGCCAGCAGCTTAAGTCGGACAGGCCACTATGGCTACACCTTC. This translates into CASSLSRTGHYGYTF.